Listed below are T cell receptor beta chains from one sample, sequenced in a study of glioma-infiltrating T cells after dendritic cell vaccination. Generated by immunoSEQ multiplex PCR, the TCRdb table keeps only in-frame clones and is missing some. The sample has roughly 100,000 clones; about four fifths are singletons. The source was blood, collected before dendritic cell vaccination. The receptors originated from a human donor with glioblastoma. The CDR3 runs from the conserved cysteine through the conserved F or W. D genes are given only for firm matches. A row's size may be missing; if present it is once, few, many or a size class.

CAWSPRQGGTEAFF	TGTGCCTGGAGTCCAAGACAGGGGGGCACTGAAGCTTTCTTT	TRBV30	TRBJ1-1	NA	TRBD1
CASSEEIAGADTQYF	TGTGCCAGCAGTGAGGAAATAGCGGGTGCAGATACGCAGTATTTT	TRBV2	TRBJ2-3	NA	TRBD2
CASSLGGRHSYEQYF	TGTGCCAGCAGCTTAGGGGGCAGGCATTCCTACGAGCAGTACTTC	TRBV11-3	TRBJ2-7	NA	NA
CASSQDGQGLTYEQYF	TGCGCCAGCAGCCAAGATGGGCAGGGCCTAACCTACGAGCAGTACTTC	TRBV4-1	TRBJ2-7	once	NA
CASSTVRGRGKLFF	TGTGCCAGCAGCACCGTCAGGGGCCGAGGAAAACTGTTTTTT	TRBV7-2	TRBJ1-4	few	NA
CASSDEGSGNTIYF	TGTGCCAGCAGTGATGAGGGCTCTGGAAACACCATATATTTT	TRBV25-1	TRBJ1-3	few	NA
CASSRGQNYGYTF	TGTGCCAGCAGCCGGGGACAGAACTATGGCTACACCTTC	TRBV7-3	TRBJ1-2	NA	TRBD1
CASRVAGAKNIQYF	TGTGCCAGCAGAGTGGCAGGGGCAAAAAACATTCAGTACTTC	TRBV2	TRBJ2-4	NA	NA
CASSPGPVPQVTNEKLFF	TGCGCCAGCAGCCCCGGCCCGGTTCCGCAGGTCACTAATGAAAAACTGTTTTTT	TRBV4-1	TRBJ1-4	NA	NA
CAWGEADRGWYEQYF	TGTGCCTGGGGAGAAGCGGACAGGGGGTGGTACGAGCAGTACTTC	TRBV30	TRBJ2-7	NA	TRBD1
CASSEGQGDSGNTIYF	TGTGCCAGCAGCGAAGGACAGGGTGACTCTGGAAACACCATATATTTT	TRBV4-2	TRBJ1-3	NA	TRBD1
CAWRDRSYSPLHF	TGTGCCTGGAGGGACAGGAGTTATTCACCCCTCCACTTT	TRBV30	TRBJ1-6	NA	TRBD1
CASRDRGGITDTQYF	TGTGCCAGCAGGGACAGGGGAGGGATCACAGATACGCAGTATTTT	TRBV6-1	TRBJ2-3	NA	TRBD1
CASETGLNTEAFF	TGTGCCAGCGAGACAGGGTTGAACACTGAAGCTTTCTTT	TRBV19	TRBJ1-1	few	TRBD1
CASSYSRGGAYNEQFF	TGTGCCAGCAGTTACTCGAGAGGGGGGGCCTACAATGAGCAGTTCTTC	TRBV6-5	TRBJ2-1	NA	NA
CASSSSGTTTDTQYF	TGTGCCAGCAGCTCCAGCGGGACTACCACAGATACGCAGTATTTT	TRBV9	TRBJ2-3	NA	TRBD2
CASSRTNMGYEQYF	TGCGCCAGCAGCCGAACTAATATGGGCTACGAGCAGTACTTC	TRBV4-1	TRBJ2-7	NA	NA
CASKGGPANTGELFF	TGTGCCAGCAAGGGAGGGCCAGCGAACACCGGGGAGCTGTTTTTT	TRBV7-6	TRBJ2-2	once	TRBD2
CASRIGGRNTEAFF	TGCGCCAGCAGGATAGGGGGCAGGAACACTGAAGCTTTCTTT	TRBV5-1	TRBJ1-1	NA	TRBD1
CASRIGDRGTEAFF	TGTGCCAGCAGGATCGGTGATAGAGGCACTGAAGCTTTCTTT	TRBV6-4	TRBJ1-1	NA	NA
CASSSRDYGYTF	TGTGCCAGTAGTAGCCGAGACTATGGCTACACCTTC	TRBV19	TRBJ1-2	NA	NA
CASTLTGTEETQYF	TGTGCCAGCACCCTCACCGGGACAGAAGAGACCCAGTACTTC	TRBV11-2	TRBJ2-5	few	TRBD1
CASRPEGAFF	TGTGCCAGCAGGCCCGAGGGCGCTTTCTTT	TRBV6-1	TRBJ1-1	NA	NA
CASSIWGVRTEAFF	TGTGCCAGTAGTATATGGGGGGTAAGGACTGAAGCTTTCTTT	TRBV19	TRBJ1-1	NA	NA
CASSLIRGNTDTQYF	TGCGCCAGCAGCTTAATCCGGGGGAACACAGATACGCAGTATTTT	TRBV5-1	TRBJ2-3	NA	NA
CAWRAPGQRETQYF	TGTGCCTGGAGGGCTCCGGGACAACGGGAGACCCAGTACTTC	TRBV30	TRBJ2-5	few	NA
CASSQVSLAGTGPNYGYTF	TGCGCCAGCAGCCAAGTTTCCTTGGCCGGGACAGGGCCAAACTATGGCTACACCTTC	TRBV4-3	TRBJ1-2	NA	TRBD1
CARSPGVNYGYTF	TGTGCCAGAAGCCCAGGGGTTAACTATGGCTACACCTTC	TRBV5-3	TRBJ1-2	NA	NA
CASSTGYNSGNTIYF	TGTGCCAGCAGCACAGGATACAACTCTGGAAACACCATATATTTT	TRBV6-5	TRBJ1-3	NA	NA
CASSWGGTGIYEQYF	TGTGCCAGCAGCTGGGGAGGGACAGGGATCTACGAGCAGTACTTC	TRBV5-6	TRBJ2-7	NA	TRBD1
CASSHLGERVHTGELFF	TGTGCCAGTAGTCATTTAGGTGAGCGTGTCCACACCGGGGAGCTGTTTTTT	TRBV19	TRBJ2-2	NA	NA
CASSESPGGAMNEKLFF	TGTGCCAGCAGTGAAAGTCCGGGGGGGGCGATGAATGAAAAACTGTTTTTT	TRBV6-1	TRBJ1-4	once	NA
CASTTQGSGEKLFF	TGTGCCAGCACTACCCAGGGGTCCGGTGAAAAACTGTTTTTT	TRBV6-8	TRBJ1-4	NA	NA
CASSLWGQPNQPQHF	TGTGCCAGCAGTTTATGGGGACAGCCCAATCAGCCCCAGCATTTT	TRBV27	TRBJ1-5	once	TRBD1
CASSLEATSGGGETQYF	TGTGCCAGCAGCTTGGAGGCGACTAGCGGGGGCGGGGAGACCCAGTACTTC	TRBV5-4	TRBJ2-5	NA	TRBD2
CASSGQGRNTEAFF	TGTGCCAGCAGCGGACAGGGGAGGAACACTGAAGCTTTCTTT	TRBV2	TRBJ1-1	few	TRBD1
CAIARGTDTQYF	TGTGCCATCGCCCGGGGGACAGATACGCAGTATTTT	TRBV10-3	TRBJ2-3	NA	NA
CAWSPGTGNQPQHF	TGTGCCTGGAGCCCCGGGACAGGGAATCAGCCCCAGCATTTT	TRBV30	TRBJ1-5	NA	TRBD1
CASSQDRTGAPYEQFF	TGCGCCAGCAGCCAAGACCGGACAGGGGCACCGTATGAGCAGTTCTTC	TRBV4-1	TRBJ2-1	NA	TRBD1
CASSRGQWGGPGRNQPQHF	TGTGCCAGCAGCCGAGGCCAGTGGGGGGGACCCGGCCGCAATCAGCCCCAGCATTTT	TRBV7-8	TRBJ1-5	NA	NA